These T cell receptor beta chains were read from a single sample in a study of cytomegalovirus exposure and HLA in healthy donors. Repertoires were generated with immunoSEQ multiplex PCR, while TCRdb's copy carries only in-frame clones and drops some. The table gives approximately 76,000 clones; the top ten clones make up approximately 4.2% of it. The sequenced material came from PBMCs. The source is a man younger than 35 in good health and CMV-seropositive. CDR3s include the opening cysteine and the closing phenylalanine or tryptophan. The D gene is left open where the match is weak.

J gene	V gene	D gene	CDR3 DNA	CDR3 protein
TRBJ1-5	TRBV6-4	-	TGTGCCAGCAGCGTATCAGGGGACAATCAGCCCCAGCATTTT	CASSVSGDNQPQHF
TRBJ1-1	TRBV29-1	-	TGCAGCGTCAGCGTGAACACTGAAGCTTTCTTT	CSVSVNTEAFF
TRBJ2-2	TRBV29-1	TRBD2	TGCAGCGCAAGGCCCCGGGGGGGGCGTAGCGGGGAGCTGTTTTTT	CSARPRGGRSGELFF
TRBJ1-3	TRBV6-1	-	TGTGCCAGCAGTGAAAAGGACGGGGCGACAGGAACCATATATTTT	CASSEKDGATGTIYF
TRBJ1-1	TRBV28	-	TGTGCCAGCAGTTTAATGGGGGCAGGGGTCACTGAAGCTTTCTTT	CASSLMGAGVTEAFF
TRBJ2-7	TRBV4-1	TRBD2	TGCGCCAGCAGCCACGTTAGCGGGGAGTACGAGCAGTACTTC	CASSHVSGEYEQYF
TRBJ1-6	TRBV15	TRBD1	TGTGCCACCAGCAGAGAAGGGACAGGGGGCAATTCACCCCTCCACTTT	CATSREGTGGNSPLHF
TRBJ2-3	TRBV15	TRBD2	TGTGCCACCAGCGGAGGGGGGACTAGCGCAGATACGCAGTATTTT	CATSGGGTSADTQYF
TRBJ2-7	TRBV5-1	-	TGCGCCAGCAGCCTAGATTGGGGGCCAACCTACGAGCAGTACTTC	CASSLDWGPTYEQYF
TRBJ1-1	TRBV18	-	TGTGCCAGCTCATCCCGGTCTTGGCAGGGCGACACTGAAGCTTTCTTT	CASSSRSWQGDTEAFF
TRBJ1-6	TRBV5-4	-	TGTGCCAGCAGCTTAAAATTAAATAATTCACCCCTCCACTTT	CASSLKLNNSPLHF
TRBJ1-6	TRBV28	-	TGTGCCAGCAGTTTAGGGAGTAATAATTCACCCCTCCACTTT	CASSLGSNNSPLHF
TRBJ1-2	TRBV10-3	TRBD1	TGTGCCATCAGTGAGTCGACGGGACAGCAATACGCTCTGGGGCGCTACACCTTC	CAISESTGQQYALGRYTF
TRBJ2-7	TRBV6-1	-	TGTGCCAGCTGGGGGACAATGGGCTACGAGCAGTACTTC	CASWGTMGYEQYF
TRBJ2-7	TRBV9	TRBD2	TGTGCCAGCAGCGCCGGGGGACTAGCGGGGGTCTACGAGCAGTACTTC	CASSAGGLAGVYEQYF
TRBJ2-7	TRBV27	-	TGTGCCAGCAGTTTGGAAGTAGGCGGAACCTACGAGCAGTACTTC	CASSLEVGGTYEQYF
TRBJ2-5	TRBV19	-	TGTGCCAGTAGTTCATCCCCACAGGGACAAGAGACCCAGTACTTC	CASSSSPQGQETQYF
TRBJ1-4	TRBV5-1	TRBD1	TGCGCCAGCAGCTTCGGGGACAGGGGGACTAATGAAAAACTGTTTTTT	CASSFGDRGTNEKLFF
TRBJ1-2	TRBV19	TRBD1	TGTGCCAGTAGTTCTCCCACGGGACAGGGAAGAGGACGCAACTATGGCTACACCTTC	CASSSPTGQGRGRNYGYTF
TRBJ2-6	TRBV4-1	-	TGCGCCAGCAGCCAACAACGCCTGGGCGCGGGCAGTGCCAACGTCCTGACTTTC	CASSQQRLGAGSANVLTF
TRBJ1-1	TRBV2	TRBD1	TGTGCCAGCAGTTGGACAGGGAGGAACACTGAAGCTTTCTTT	CASSWTGRNTEAFF
TRBJ2-3	TRBV11-1	TRBD2	TGTGCCAGCAGCTGGAGGACTAGCGGGAGTTATACGCAGTATTTT	CASSWRTSGSYTQYF
TRBJ1-5	TRBV27	-	TGTGCCAGCAGTTTAGTGGCACAGGCCGGGAGACAGCCCCAGCATTTT	CASSLVAQAGRQPQHF
TRBJ2-7	TRBV4-1	TRBD2	TGCGCCAGCAGCCGACTCGGACTAGCGGGAGACGAGCAGTACTTC	CASSRLGLAGDEQYF
TRBJ2-2	TRBV29-1	TRBD1	TGCAGCGTTGAACTGGCACCGGACAGGGCGAAGAACACCGGGGAGCTGTTTTTT	CSVELAPDRAKNTGELFF
TRBJ2-7	TRBV19	-	TGTGCCAGTAGTATTACAGGGTTATCCGAGCAGTACTTC	CASSITGLSEQYF
TRBJ1-3	TRBV27	TRBD1	TGTGCCAGCAGTTTGGGACAGGGACCTTCCTCTGGAAACACCATATATTTT	CASSLGQGPSSGNTIYF
TRBJ2-7	TRBV10-1	-	TGCGCCAGCAGTGATATGGGGGGAAGCTACGAGCAGTACTTC	CASSDMGGSYEQYF